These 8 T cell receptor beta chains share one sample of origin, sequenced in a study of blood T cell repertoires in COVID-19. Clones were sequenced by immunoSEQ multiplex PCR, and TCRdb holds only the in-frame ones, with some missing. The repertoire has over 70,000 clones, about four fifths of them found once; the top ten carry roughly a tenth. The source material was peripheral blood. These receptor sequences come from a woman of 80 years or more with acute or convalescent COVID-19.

This CDR3 is CASSLNPSAPYNEQFF. Written as DNA, the CDR3 is TGTGCCAGCAGCTTAAACCCTAGCGCACCATACAATGAGCAGTTCTTC. This rearrangement joins TRBV7-3 to TRBJ2-1, with D perhaps matching TRBD2 (6 bases). CDR3 size: 16 residues. V lost 1 base, J lost 4 bases, and 14 bases lay in between. Germline-derived CDR1 and CDR2 are SGHTA and FQGTGA. The full variable domain, with the rest looked up from reference TRBV7-3 and TRBJ2-1, is GAGVSQTPSNKVTEKGKYVELRCDPISGHTALYWYRQSLGQGPEFLIYFQGTGAADDSGLPNDRFFAVRPEGSVSTLKIQRTERGDSAVYLCASSLNPSAPYNEQFFGPGTRLTVL.

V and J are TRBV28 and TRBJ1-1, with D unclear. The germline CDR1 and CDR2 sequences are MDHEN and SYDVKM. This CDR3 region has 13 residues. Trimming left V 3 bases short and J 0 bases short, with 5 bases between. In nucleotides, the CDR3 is TGTGCCAGCAGTTTCGCAGTGAACACTGAAGCTTTCTTT. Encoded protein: CASSFAVNTEAFF.

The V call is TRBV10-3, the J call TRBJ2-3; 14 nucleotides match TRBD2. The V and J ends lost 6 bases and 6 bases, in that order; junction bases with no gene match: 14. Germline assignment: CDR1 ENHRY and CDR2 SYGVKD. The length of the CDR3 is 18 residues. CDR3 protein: CAISETPGLAGAGDTQYF. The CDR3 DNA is TGTGCCATCAGCGAGACGCCGGGACTAGCGGGGGCCGGGGATACGCAGTATTTT.

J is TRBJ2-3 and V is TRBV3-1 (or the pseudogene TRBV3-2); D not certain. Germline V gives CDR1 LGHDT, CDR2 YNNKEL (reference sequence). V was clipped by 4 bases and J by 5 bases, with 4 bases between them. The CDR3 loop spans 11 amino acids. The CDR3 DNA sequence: TGTGCCAGCAGCCGCGGAGATACGCAGTATTTT. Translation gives CASSRGDTQYF.

The CDR3 loop is CASSPLAPVRTGELFF. The CDR3 DNA is TGTGCCAGCAGCCCCCTAGCCCCCGTGAGAACCGGGGAGCTGTTTTTT. The V gene is TRBV7-2, the J gene TRBJ2-2; maybe TRBD2 (5 bases). Germline V gives CDR1 SGHTA, CDR2 FQGNSA. This CDR3 comprises 16 residues. Trimming cost V 5 bases and J 5 bases, with 18 bases left between them.

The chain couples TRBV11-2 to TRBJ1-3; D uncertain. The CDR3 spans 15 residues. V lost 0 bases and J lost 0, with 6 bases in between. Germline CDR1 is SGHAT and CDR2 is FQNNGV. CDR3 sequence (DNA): TGTGCCAGCAGCTTAGATCAGGCCTCTGGAAACACCATATATTTT. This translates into CASSLDQASGNTIYF.

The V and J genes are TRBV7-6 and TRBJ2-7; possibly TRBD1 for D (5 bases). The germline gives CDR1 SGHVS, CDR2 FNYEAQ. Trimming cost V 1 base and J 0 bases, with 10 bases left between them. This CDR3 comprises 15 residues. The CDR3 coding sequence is TGTGCCAGCAGCTTAGGGGGCTACTCCTCCTACGAGCAGTACTTC. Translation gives CASSLGGYSSYEQYF.

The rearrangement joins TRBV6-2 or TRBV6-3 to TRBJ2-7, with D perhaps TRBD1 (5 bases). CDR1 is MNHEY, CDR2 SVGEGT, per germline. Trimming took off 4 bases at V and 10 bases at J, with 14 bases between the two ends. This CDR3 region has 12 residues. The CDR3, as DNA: TGTGCCAGCAGTTCGCTACAGGAGCTTCAGTACTTC. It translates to CASSSLQELQYF.